These 13 T cell receptor beta chains came from one sample sequenced in a study of T-cell memory formation after mild COVID-19. TCRdb reprocessed the 5' RACE reads with MiXCR, giving one entry per CDR3 protein. The sample includes nearly 110,000 distinct CDR3 sequences, over 15% seen only once; the top ten take 28%. The specimen sequenced was PBMCs or a T cell subset sorted from them (not recorded which). These receptors originate from an adult woman who had mild COVID-19 (a few samples of this study predate the infection). Cell type and time point are not known.

Of note for this clonotype: A much bigger clone sits one base away, suggesting this may be a read error. The V gene is TRBV29-1, the J gene TRBJ2-3; D is perhaps TRBD1 or TRBD2 (5 bases each). Germline CDR1 is SQVTM and CDR2 is ANQGSEA. There are 14 residues in the CDR3. V lost 3 bases and J 4 bases, leaving 14 bases between the germline ends. CDR3 loop: CSVDAWGYPDTQYF. The CDR3 region has the DNA TGCAGCGTTGACGCATGGGGGTATCCAGATACGCAGTATTTT.

A few counts support this clonotype. The chain couples TRBV7-9 to TRBJ2-7; D gene ambiguous. The V gene's germline CDR1 is SEHNR and CDR2 FQNEAQ (reference sequence). Deletions cut 4 bases from V and 3 bases from J, with 10 bases between. The CDR3 has 13 amino acids. CDR3 coding DNA: TGTGCCAGCAGCTCCCCCCCGGGCTACGAGCAGTACTTC. Translating it yields CASSSPPGYEQYF.

The chain joins TRBV11-2 to TRBJ2-1, with D perhaps TRBD2 (6 bases). CDR3 length: 17 residues. Germline CDR1 and CDR2: SGHAT and FQNNGV. V was cut by 3 bases and J by 0 bases, with 15 bases left in between. CDR3 in amino acids: CASSLAIAESSYNEQFF. The CDR3 region has the DNA TGTGCCAGCAGCTTGGCCATAGCGGAGAGCTCCTACAATGAGCAGTTCTTC.

This clonotype was found a few times. This chain links TRBV6-2 or TRBV6-3 with TRBJ2-7; the match to TRBD2 covers 12 bases. Germline-derived CDR1 and CDR2 are MNHEY and SVGEGT. With 7 bases clipped from V and 1 base from J, the junction kept 11 bases outside the gene matches. The CDR3 runs 17 residues. The CDR3 loop is CASTSPGTSGLSYEQYF. The CDR3 DNA is TGTGCCAGCACCTCCCCCGGGACTAGCGGGCTGTCCTACGAGCAGTACTTC.

The rearrangement joins TRBV6-5 to TRBJ2-5, with TRBD2 matching over 9 bases. V shed 2 bases, J shed 2 bases, and the junction held 9 bases outside the gene matches. The CDR3 has 17 residues. CDR1 is MNHEY and CDR2 is SVGAGI in the germline V gene. The CDR3 region is CASSYRRVAGVQETQYF. CDR3 DNA: TGTGCCAGCAGTTACCGCCGGGTAGCGGGGGTGCAAGAGACCCAGTACTTC.

This clonotype came up a few times. The rearrangement joins TRBV7-9 to TRBJ2-7; D remains ambiguous. The CDR3 extends over 14 amino acids. Per germline, CDR1 SEHNR and CDR2 FQNEAQ (reference sequence). Trimming took off 5 bases at V and 2 bases at J, with 13 bases between the two ends. The CDR3 is CASSPERQPYEQYF. The CDR3 DNA sequence: TGTGCCAGCAGCCCTGAGAGACAACCCTACGAGCAGTACTTC.

The DNA of the CDR3 is TGTGCCAGCAGCCCCGTAGCGGAGAGCTCCTACAATGAGCAGTTCTTC. Amino acids: CASSPVAESSYNEQFF. The chain recombines TRBV7-6 with TRBJ2-1; possibly TRBD2 for D (6 bases). The CDR3 runs 16 residues. CDR1 and CDR2 from the germline V gene are SGHVS and FNYEAQ. V lost 5 bases and J 0 bases, leaving 14 bases between the germline ends.

This clonotype was picked up a small number of times. The V call is TRBV4-1, the J call TRBJ2-7; D is perhaps TRBD2 (6 bases). With 4 bases removed from V and 4 bases from J, the gap between germline ends came to 17 bases. Germline V gene data show CDR1 as MGHRA and CDR2 as YSYEKL. CDR3 length: 15 residues. CDR3 sequence: CASSPYGDSLYEQYF. DNA of the CDR3: TGCGCCAGCAGCCCCTACGGGGACTCCTTATACGAGCAGTACTTC.

The chain links TRBV5-1 to TRBJ2-3, with 10 nucleotides matching TRBD2. Germline V CDR1 and CDR2: SGHRS, YFSETQ. The CDR3 covers 16 residues. J was trimmed by 3 bases and V by 0 bases; bases with no gene match: 4. The CDR3 DNA reads as TGCGCCAGCAGCTTGGGGCTAGCGGGAGATACAGATACGCAGTATTTT. Residues: CASSLGLAGDTDTQYF.

This clonotype was observed at least ten times. The rearrangement joins TRBV12-3 or TRBV12-4 to TRBJ2-1, with 8 bases matching TRBD2. Unmatched junction bases numbered 6, after V lost 7 bases and J lost 4 bases. The CDR3 totals 14 residues. The CDR3 DNA reads as TGTGCCAGCACCGAGGGCGGGGGGTACAATGAGCAGTTCTTC. The encoded protein is CASTEGGGYNEQFF.

In this sample, this clonotype turned up a few times. The chain has TRBV6-2 or TRBV6-3 and TRBJ2-7; 11 bases agree with TRBD2. The CDR3 length is 12 residues. Unmatched junction bases numbered 3, after V lost 10 bases and J lost 4 bases. Germline CDR1 MNHEY, CDR2 SVGEGT. This CDR3 is CATGTSGYEQYF. In DNA form, the CDR3 reads TGTGCCACCGGGACTAGCGGATACGAGCAGTACTTC.

This chain connects TRBV12-3 or TRBV12-4 to TRBJ2-6, with D unresolved. V lost 5 bases and J 0 bases, leaving 11 bases between the germline ends. CDR3 length: 16 residues. CDR3 sequence (DNA): TGTGCCAGCAGTCCACCCCGGCTCTCTGGGGCCAACGTCCTGACTTTC. Residues: CASSPPRLSGANVLTF.

A few counts support this clonotype. The CDR3: CASSSTGYNQPQHF. The CDR3 DNA is TGTGCCAGCAGTTCGACAGGGTACAATCAGCCCCAGCATTTT. This rearrangement joins TRBV27 to TRBJ1-5; TRBD1 matches at 7 bases. V was pared by 4 bases and J by 3 bases, with 3 bases of the junction left unmatched. Germline V gene data show CDR1 as MNHEY and CDR2 as SMNVEV (reference sequence). CDR3 length: 14 residues.